Listed below are T cell receptor beta chains from one sample, sequenced in a study of cytomegalovirus exposure and HLA in healthy donors. Repertoires were generated with immunoSEQ multiplex PCR, while TCRdb's copy carries only in-frame clones and drops some. The data contain approximately 170,000 clones, less than 85% of them singletons. Sample: PBMCs. The receptors were gathered from a man aged 25 to 45 in good health and CMV-seropositive. Both conserved end residues are part of each CDR3. A D gene is named only where the DNA matches it firmly. Not every row has a clone size; where given, it reads once, few, many or a size class.

j_call	d_call	v_call	clone_size	cdr3_nt	cdr3_aa
TRBJ2-2	NA	TRBV21-1	once	TGTGCCAGCAGCAAATCAAGAGGGGGCCAGACTTTCACCGGGGAGCTGTTTTTT	CASSKSRGGQTFTGELFF
TRBJ2-5	TRBD2	TRBV7-3	NA	TGTGCCAGCAGCAGGACTAGCGGGCCCCAGGAGACCCAGTACTTC	CASSRTSGPQETQYF
TRBJ2-2	NA	TRBV11-1	few	TGTGCCAGCCAACAGGGGAGGATCACCGGGGAGCTGTTTTTT	CASQQGRITGELFF
TRBJ2-1	TRBD1	TRBV28	NA	TGTGCCAGCAGTTCCCCGGGACAGGGGAAAGGTGAGCAGTTCTTC	CASSSPGQGKGEQFF
TRBJ1-1	NA	TRBV28	NA	TGTGCCAGCAGTTCCCGGGGGGGGGCTTTCTTT	CASSSRGGAFF
TRBJ2-5	TRBD1	TRBV28	once	TGTGCCAGCAGTTTGGGCTCAGGGGGCAGGGAGACCCAGTACTTC	CASSLGSGGRETQYF
TRBJ2-7	NA	TRBV6-6	NA	TGTGCCAGCAGCCGCCCGGCCTACGAGCAGTACTTC	CASSRPAYEQYF
TRBJ2-6	TRBD2	TRBV6-5	few	TGTGCCAGTAGAAGCGGGGGTGAAGGGGCCAACGTCCTGACTTTC	CASRSGGEGANVLTF
TRBJ2-2	TRBD1	TRBV28	NA	TGTGCCAGCAGTTCCCCCGGGACAGGGATTAGGACCGGGGAGCTGTTTTTT	CASSSPGTGIRTGELFF
TRBJ2-7	NA	TRBV7-9	NA	TGTTCCAGCAGCAACGGGGTTGATGGGTTTTACGAGCAGTACTTC	CSSSNGVDGFYEQYF
TRBJ1-1	NA	TRBV30	once	TGTGCCTGGAGTGCCCTCGGGATTGGGGCTTTCTTT	CAWSALGIGAFF
TRBJ1-2	NA	TRBV5-1	NA	TGCGCCAGCAGTGGAACAGGGTACTATGGCTACACCTTC	CASSGTGYYGYTF
TRBJ2-5	NA	TRBV9	NA	TGTGCCAGCAGCCTAGGAGGGGGGGATGTAAGGGAGACCCAGTACTTC	CASSLGGGDVRETQYF
TRBJ1-2	NA	TRBV11-2	NA	TGTGCCAGCAACCCCCTTAGGGGTCGAAAGGGATATGGCTACACCTTC	CASNPLRGRKGYGYTF
TRBJ2-3	NA	TRBV19	NA	TGTGCCAGTAGTATGGGAGTCACAGATACGCAGTATTTT	CASSMGVTDTQYF
TRBJ2-7	NA	TRBV29-1	few	TGCAGCGTCACGGGCCCCGCGGGCGAGCAGTACTTC	CSVTGPAGEQYF
TRBJ1-2	NA	TRBV2	NA	TGTGCCAGCAGTCTACAGGGCTCCTATGGCTACACCTTC	CASSLQGSYGYTF
TRBJ2-7	TRBD1	TRBV5-1	NA	TGCGCCAGCAGCTTACCGGGACAGAGTAGCGCCTACGAGCAGTACTTC	CASSLPGQSSAYEQYF
TRBJ1-3	TRBD1	TRBV28	NA	TGTGCCAGCAGTCTAGACAGGGTTGGAAACACCATATATTTT	CASSLDRVGNTIYF
TRBJ2-7	NA	TRBV5-5	NA	TGTGCCAGCAGCTTCAACAGTCCTTACGAGCAGTACTTC	CASSFNSPYEQYF
TRBJ1-2	NA	TRBV7-2	NA	TGTGCCAGCAGCCAGCGCTATGGCTACACCTTC	CASSQRYGYTF
TRBJ2-3	TRBD1	TRBV5-1	NA	TGCGCCAGCAGCTTGTTGACAGGGGGAGGGGATACGCAGTATTTT	CASSLLTGGGDTQYF
TRBJ1-1	TRBD1	TRBV14	NA	TGTGCCAGCAGCCAAGCTAGGGACAGGTTGAACACTGAAGCTTTCTTT	CASSQARDRLNTEAFF
TRBJ2-2	NA	TRBV18	NA	TGTGCCAGCTCACCACCGTCTAGCTATGGCACCGGGGAGCTGTTTTTT	CASSPPSSYGTGELFF
TRBJ2-2	NA	TRBV28	NA	TGTGCCAGCAGAGACATCGCCGGGGAGCTGTTTTTT	CASRDIAGELFF
TRBJ1-4	NA	TRBV7-2	few	TGTGCCAGCAGCTTAGTACCGACAGCTAATAATGAAAAACTGTTTTTT	CASSLVPTANNEKLFF
TRBJ2-7	NA	TRBV9	NA	TGTGCCAGCAGCGTAGGTGGGACTCAAGGCTCCTACGAGCAGTACTTC	CASSVGGTQGSYEQYF
TRBJ2-1	NA	TRBV18	NA	TGTGCCAGCTCACCACCTGTAGGAGAGGAAGGTGAGCAGTTCTTC	CASSPPVGEEGEQFF
TRBJ2-7	TRBD2	TRBV5-1	NA	TGCGCCAGCAGCCCCCCGGGGGGCTCCTACGAGCAGTACTTC	CASSPPGGSYEQYF
TRBJ2-2	NA	TRBV4-1	NA	TGCGCCAGCAGCCCCCAACTGGACTACACCGGGGAGCTGTTTTTT	CASSPQLDYTGELFF
TRBJ2-4	TRBD2	TRBV19	NA	TGTGCCAGTAGCCCAAATAGGCGGGGGGGCACAGGAAACATTCAGTACTTC	CASSPNRRGGTGNIQYF
TRBJ2-1	NA	TRBV27	NA	TGTGCCAGCAGCTCGGAGGGGGGGGACTACAATGAGCAGTTCTTC	CASSSEGGDYNEQFF